A selection of T cell receptor beta chains follows, all from one sample in a study of blood T cell repertoires in COVID-19. Measured with immunoSEQ multiplex PCR; TCRdb has only the in-frame clones, and not every one. This sample has about 60,000 clones, with 75% to 95% found just once. Sequencing used peripheral blood. Every receptor here comes from a man in his fifties or sixties with acute or convalescent COVID-19. The CDR3 runs from the conserved cysteine through the conserved F or W. The D gene is left open where the match is weak. Only part of the rows carry a size: once, few, many, or a class if the clone is expanded.

clone_size: -
v_call: TRBV6-2/TRBV6-3
j_call: TRBJ2-2
cdr3_length: 16
d_call: -
cdr3_aa: CASSYGEARNTGELFF
cdr3_nt: TGTGCCAGCAGTTACGGGGAGGCTCGAAACACCGGGGAGCTGTTTTTT

clone_size: -
v_call: TRBV9
j_call: TRBJ1-2
cdr3_length: 14
d_call: TRBD1
cdr3_aa: CASSPPTGYYGYTF
cdr3_nt: TGTGCCAGCAGCCCCCCGACAGGGTACTATGGCTACACCTTC

clone_size: -
v_call: TRBV5-5
j_call: TRBJ1-5
cdr3_length: 14
d_call: -
cdr3_aa: CASSLGHSNQPQHF
cdr3_nt: TGTGCCAGCAGCTTGGGCCACTCCAATCAGCCCCAGCATTTT

clone_size: -
v_call: TRBV12-3/TRBV12-4
j_call: TRBJ1-1
cdr3_length: 13
d_call: TRBD1
cdr3_aa: CASSYQGATEAFF
cdr3_nt: TGTGCCAGCAGTTATCAGGGGGCGACTGAAGCTTTCTTT

clone_size: -
v_call: TRBV11-2
j_call: TRBJ2-5
cdr3_length: 13
d_call: -
cdr3_aa: CASSLGQKETQYF
cdr3_nt: TGTGCCAGCAGCTTAGGGCAGAAAGAGACCCAGTACTTC

clone_size: -
v_call: TRBV4-3
j_call: TRBJ1-1
cdr3_length: 15
d_call: TRBD1
cdr3_aa: CASSQGEQGAAEAFF
cdr3_nt: TGCGCCAGCAGCCAGGGGGAACAGGGGGCCGCTGAAGCTTTCTTT

clone_size: once
v_call: TRBV19
j_call: TRBJ2-7
cdr3_length: 15
d_call: -
cdr3_aa: CASSRVGGKSYEQYF
cdr3_nt: TGTGCCAGTAGTAGAGTAGGCGGAAAATCCTACGAGCAGTACTTC

clone_size: -
v_call: TRBV9
j_call: TRBJ1-4
cdr3_length: 14
d_call: -
cdr3_aa: CASSPLATNEKLFF
cdr3_nt: TGTGCCAGCAGCCCTCTCGCAACTAATGAAAAACTGTTTTTT

clone_size: -
v_call: TRBV4-2
j_call: TRBJ2-1
cdr3_length: 16
d_call: TRBD2
cdr3_aa: CASSPPPGGPDNEQFF
cdr3_nt: TGTGCCAGCAGCCCCCCTCCGGGAGGGCCTGACAATGAGCAGTTCTTC

clone_size: -
v_call: TRBV15
j_call: TRBJ1-6
cdr3_length: 16
d_call: TRBD1
cdr3_aa: CATSKAPGQGYSPLHF
cdr3_nt: TGTGCCACCAGCAAAGCACCGGGACAGGGGTATTCACCCCTCCACTTT

clone_size: -
v_call: TRBV25-1
j_call: TRBJ2-6
cdr3_length: 18
d_call: -
cdr3_aa: CASSRESGRGSGANVLTF
cdr3_nt: TGTGCCAGCAGTAGAGAATCAGGGCGGGGATCTGGGGCCAACGTCCTGACTTTC

clone_size: -
v_call: TRBV9
j_call: TRBJ2-1
cdr3_length: 18
d_call: TRBD1
cdr3_aa: CASSPYATWQGAYNEQFF
cdr3_nt: TGTGCCAGCAGCCCGTATGCGACGTGGCAGGGGGCTTACAATGAGCAGTTCTTC

clone_size: once
v_call: TRBV13
j_call: TRBJ2-3
cdr3_length: 16
d_call: TRBD2
cdr3_aa: CASSLQTSGSTDTQYF
cdr3_nt: TGTGCCAGCAGCCTCCAGACTAGCGGGAGCACAGATACGCAGTATTTT

clone_size: -
v_call: TRBV11-3
j_call: TRBJ2-7
cdr3_length: 17
d_call: -
cdr3_aa: CASSLASTFNRVYEQYF
cdr3_nt: TGTGCCAGCAGCTTAGCAAGTACCTTTAACAGGGTCTACGAGCAGTACTTC

clone_size: -
v_call: TRBV4-3
j_call: TRBJ2-5
cdr3_length: 16
d_call: TRBD2
cdr3_aa: CASSQDRTSGEETQYF
cdr3_nt: TGCGCCAGCAGCCAAGACCGGACTAGCGGAGAAGAGACCCAGTACTTC

clone_size: -
v_call: TRBV27
j_call: TRBJ2-3
cdr3_length: 17
d_call: TRBD2
cdr3_aa: CASSLAGGQVGRDTQYF
cdr3_nt: TGTGCCAGCAGTTTAGCGGGAGGGCAGGTGGGGAGAGATACGCAGTATTTT

clone_size: -
v_call: TRBV5-4
j_call: TRBJ1-3
cdr3_length: 14
d_call: -
cdr3_aa: CASSRGGRDRTIYF
cdr3_nt: TGTGCCAGCAGCCGGGGAGGGAGGGATCGCACCATATATTTT

clone_size: -
v_call: TRBV20-1
j_call: TRBJ2-6
cdr3_length: 17
d_call: -
cdr3_aa: CSASLQGPLSGANVLTF
cdr3_nt: TGCAGTGCTAGTCTTCAGGGGCCCCTCTCTGGGGCCAACGTCCTGACTTTC

clone_size: -
v_call: TRBV11-2
j_call: TRBJ1-1
cdr3_length: 15
d_call: -
cdr3_aa: CASLEDWGRRSEAFF
cdr3_nt: TGTGCCAGCTTGGAAGATTGGGGGCGAAGGTCTGAAGCTTTCTTT

clone_size: -
v_call: TRBV5-4
j_call: TRBJ2-5
cdr3_length: 15
d_call: TRBD1
cdr3_aa: CASTQQTGSRETQYF
cdr3_nt: TGTGCCAGCACACAACAGACAGGGTCTAGAGAGACCCAGTACTTC

clone_size: -
v_call: TRBV19
j_call: TRBJ1-3
cdr3_length: 12
d_call: TRBD1
cdr3_aa: CASRTGIDTIYF
cdr3_nt: TGTGCCAGTCGGACAGGGATAGACACCATATATTTT

clone_size: -
v_call: TRBV14
j_call: TRBJ1-6
cdr3_length: 14
d_call: -
cdr3_aa: CASSHLIQNSPLHF
cdr3_nt: TGTGCCAGCAGCCACCTTATACAGAATTCACCCCTCCACTTT

clone_size: -
v_call: TRBV6-5
j_call: TRBJ2-2
cdr3_length: 15
d_call: -
cdr3_aa: CASSRTATNTGELFF
cdr3_nt: TGTGCCAGCAGTAGGACAGCAACGAACACCGGGGAGCTGTTTTTT

clone_size: -
v_call: TRBV6-6
j_call: TRBJ1-3
cdr3_length: 16
d_call: -
cdr3_aa: CASSLRVPGSGNTIYF
cdr3_nt: TGTGCCAGCAGCCTCAGGGTCCCCGGCTCTGGAAACACCATATATTTT